This passage covers 22 T cell receptor beta chains from one sample sequenced in a study of blood T cell repertoires in COVID-19. TCRdb keeps only in-frame clones here, not all; method: immunoSEQ multiplex PCR. The data show some 160,000 clones, about 88% seen once. What was sequenced was peripheral blood. All receptors derive from a woman older than 75 with COVID-19, enrolled during active disease.

The gene calls are TRBV28 and TRBJ1-2; D is ambiguous. Germline assignment: CDR1 MDHEN and CDR2 SYDVKM. Trimming cost V 2 bases and J 8 bases, with 12 bases left between them. The CDR3 has 13 amino acids. The CDR3 bases are TGTGCCAGCAGTTTAGGGCAGTTTAGGGGCTACACCTTC. It is translated as CASSLGQFRGYTF.

The chain uses TRBV4-3 and TRBJ2-7; tentative D call: TRBD1 (6 bases). Trimming removed 0 bases from V and 3 bases from J, with 12 bases in between. This CDR3 contains 15 residues. Germline CDR1 is LGHNA and CDR2 is YSLEER. The CDR3 sequence: CASSQDLGQNYEQYF. The CDR3 DNA follows: TGCGCCAGCAGCCAAGATCTAGGACAGAACTACGAGCAGTACTTC.

This chain uses TRBV7-9 with TRBJ1-2; no clear D. CDR3 length: 14 amino acids. CDR1 and CDR2 from the germline V gene are SEHNR and FQNEAQ (reference sequence). The V end was cut by 5 bases, the J end by 4 bases, with 14 bases between. CDR3 nucleotide sequence: TGTGCCAGCAGCCCGGCGGGCGGAGTCTATGGCTACACCTTC. Encoded protein: CASSPAGGVYGYTF.

This chain connects TRBV9 to TRBJ1-2; D is possibly TRBD1 (5 bases). This CDR3 is 14 amino acids long. V was cut by 0 bases and J by 7 bases, with 13 bases left in between. CDR1 is SGDLS, CDR2 YYNGEE, per germline. CDR3 coding DNA: TGTGCCAGCAGCGTAGACCCCAGGGTGGGTGGCTACACCTTC. Amino acids: CASSVDPRVGGYTF.

The chain has TRBV5-1 and TRBJ1-2; 8 nucleotides match TRBD1. The CDR3 loop spans 14 amino acids. In germline, CDR1 is SGHRS, CDR2 YFSETQ. V lost 3 bases to trimming and J lost 2 bases; unmatched junction nucleotides: 3. Here the CDR3 reads CASSSWDRNYGYTF. CDR3 coding DNA: TGCGCCAGCAGCTCGTGGGACAGGAACTATGGCTACACCTTC.

The chain joins TRBV10-3 to TRBJ2-5; possibly TRBD2 for D (5 bases). Germline V gene sequence: CDR1 ENHRY, CDR2 SYGVKD. V shed 10 bases and J shed 5 bases, with 11 bases lying between them. The CDR3 covers 11 residues. The CDR3 sequence is CATRTGETQYF. The CDR3 DNA reads as TGTGCCACGAGGACTGGGGAGACCCAGTACTTC.

This sequence joins TRBV28 and TRBJ1-1; 7 bases map to TRBD1. The CDR3 sequence is 14 residues long. Unmatched junction bases numbered 6, after V lost 6 bases and J lost 2 bases. CDR1 MDHEN and CDR2 SYDVKM come from the germline V gene. The CDR3 sequence: CASRLQGSNTEAFF. For the CDR3, the DNA is TGTGCCAGCAGGCTACAGGGGTCTAACACTGAAGCTTTCTTT.

The rearrangement uses TRBV6-5 and TRBJ1-2, with 12 positions matching TRBD1. This CDR3 contains 13 residues. From germline, CDR1 is MNHEY and CDR2 SVGAGI. J was trimmed by 8 bases and V by 6 bases; bases with no gene match: 4. The CDR3 region is CASRGDRGRGYTF. The CDR3 coding sequence is TGTGCCAGCAGGGGGGACAGGGGGCGAGGCTACACCTTC.

The V gene is TRBV7-3, the J gene TRBJ2-1, with TRBD2 matching over 8 bases. The V gene's germline CDR1 is SGHTA and CDR2 FQGTGA. The ends lost 5 bases at V and 0 bases at J; junction bases unmatched: 3. There are 15 residues in the CDR3. CDR3 residues: CASSPTSGSYNEQFF. As DNA, the CDR3 is TGTGCCAGCAGCCCAACTAGCGGCTCCTACAATGAGCAGTTCTTC.

The chain has TRBV10-3 and TRBJ2-3; D not resolved. Germline V gene sequence: CDR1 ENHRY, CDR2 SYGVKD. The germline V and J ends were trimmed by 6 bases and 0 bases, with 10 bases remaining between them. The length of the CDR3 is 14 residues. The CDR3 sequence is CAISERRSTDTQYF. In DNA, the CDR3 is TGTGCCATCAGCGAGAGGAGAAGCACAGATACGCAGTATTTT.

The rearrangement joins TRBV28 to TRBJ1-6, with TRBD1 identical over 7 bases. Unmatched junction bases numbered 6, after V lost 5 bases and J lost 5 bases. The germline CDR1 and CDR2 sequences are MDHEN and SYDVKM. This CDR3 contains 15 residues. In nucleotides, the CDR3 is TGTGCCAGCAGTGCAGGGACAGCCAATAATTCACCCCTCCACTTT. Its protein product is CASSAGTANNSPLHF.

The chain carries TRBV6-5 and TRBJ1-2, with unresolved D. CDR1 is MNHEY and CDR2 is SVGAGI in the germline V gene. The CDR3 is 10 residues long. V was pared by 6 bases and J by 8 bases, with 7 bases between. The CDR3 reads CASRLEGYTF. The CDR3 DNA is TGTGCCAGCAGGCTTGAGGGCTACACCTTC.

The chain links TRBV28 to TRBJ1-5; a possible D gene is TRBD1 (6 bases). The CDR3 has 15 residues. V was pared by 3 bases and J by 3 bases, with 12 bases between. The germline V gene has CDR1 MDHEN and CDR2 SYDVKM. The chain's CDR3 is CASSFGGTINQPQHF. The CDR3 nucleotides are TGTGCCAGCAGTTTCGGGGGGACAATCAATCAGCCCCAGCATTTT.

The CDR3 sequence: CASSFQGYSNQPQHF. CDR3 coding DNA: TGTGCCAGCAGTTTTCAGGGGTATAGCAATCAGCCCCAGCATTTT. V is TRBV6-5 and J is TRBJ1-5; TRBD1 might be the D (6 bases). V lost 4 bases and J 0 bases, leaving 10 bases between the germline ends. This CDR3 has 15 residues. From germline, CDR1 is MNHEY and CDR2 SVGAGI.

The chain employs TRBV9 and TRBJ1-2; 9 bases align to TRBD1. With V trimmed by 2 bases and J by 0 bases, 2 bases remained unmatched. Per germline, CDR1 SGDLS and CDR2 YYNGEE. The CDR3 has 15 amino acids. The CDR3 protein is CASSVGQGTNYGYTF. The CDR3 coding sequence is TGTGCCAGCAGCGTTGGACAGGGGACTAACTATGGCTACACCTTC.

The V and J genes are TRBV24-1 and TRBJ1-5; weak D call: TRBD1 (6 bases). CDR1 and CDR2 from the germline V gene are KGHDR and SFDVKD. This CDR3 has 15 residues. Trimming stripped 4 bases from V and 2 bases from J, with 11 bases between. The CDR3 reads CATSDSRTGNQPQHF. In DNA form, the CDR3 reads TGTGCCACCAGTGACTCCCGGACAGGCAATCAGCCCCAGCATTTT.

The chain joins TRBV5-1 to TRBJ1-6; D unresolved. CDR1 SGHRS and CDR2 YFSETQ come from the germline V gene. The CDR3 is 14 amino acids. V lost 0 bases and J 7 bases, leaving 8 bases between the germline ends. The chain's CDR3 is CASSLGQANSPLHF. CDR3 sequence (DNA): TGCGCCAGCAGCTTGGGTCAGGCCAATTCACCCCTCCACTTT.

The DNA of the CDR3 is TGTGCCAGCAGCACCCGACAGGGAGCGGGTTCACCCCTCCACTTT. Translated, it gives CASSTRQGAGSPLHF. The chain combines TRBV9 with TRBJ1-6, with 7 bases identical to TRBD1. Germline loops: CDR1 SGDLS, CDR2 YYNGEE. The CDR3 contains 15 residues. The V and J ends lost 4 bases and 9 bases, in that order; junction bases with no gene match: 10. Drawing the rest from reference TRBV9 and TRBJ1-6, the complete variable domain is DSGVTQTPKHLITATGQRVTLRCSPRSGDLSVYWYQQSLDQGLQFLIQYYNGEERAKGNILERFSAQQFPDLHSELNLSSLELGDSALYFCASSTRQGAGSPLHFGNGTRLTVT.

V usage is TRBV5-4 and J usage is TRBJ1-1, with D hard to call. Trimming removed 0 bases from V and 1 base from J, with 10 bases in between. Germline CDR1 is SGHNT and CDR2 is YYREEE (reference sequence). The CDR3 is 15 residues long. The CDR3 DNA reads TGTGCCAGCAGCTTGGTTGTAGCCCAGAACACTGAAGCTTTCTTT. As protein: CASSLVVAQNTEAFF.

This chain uses TRBV6-6 with TRBJ2-1, with D perhaps matching TRBD2 (6 bases). The CDR3 has 13 amino acids. Germline assignment: CDR1 MNHNY and CDR2 SVGAGI (reference sequence). V lost 5 bases to trimming and J lost 7 bases, with 12 bases between them. The CDR3 loop reads CASSRGGPNEQFF. The CDR3 DNA follows: TGTGCCAGCAGTAGAGGAGGGCCTAATGAGCAGTTCTTC.

This clone was observed a handful of times. This rearrangement joins TRBV1 to TRBJ2-5; TRBD2 is taken as the D call from the table, unchecked against the DNA. TRBV1 is a pseudogene segment. The length of the CDR3 is 16 residues. This chain's CDR3 is CTSSQPSRRRQETQYF. The CDR3 coding sequence is TGCACCAGCAGCCAACCTTCACGAAGGAGGCAAGAGACCCAGTACTTC.

The chain combines TRBV10-3 with TRBJ2-5; D may be TRBD2 (5 bases). V was clipped by 10 bases and J by 4 bases, with 10 bases between them. CDR1 ENHRY and CDR2 SYGVKD come from the germline V gene. The CDR3 is 11 residues long. The CDR3, as DNA: TGTGCCAGCAAACGGGGAGAGACCCAGTACTTC. This codes for CASKRGETQYF.